Listed below are T cell receptor beta chains from one sample, sequenced in a study of shared clonotypes between healthy human individuals. The data were produced by immunoSEQ multiplex PCR, yet TCRdb's version contains in-frame clones alone and is incomplete. The profile shows approximately 980,000 clones, 70% to 85% of them singletons. Sequencing was performed on memory CD4+ T cells sorted from blood. These receptors were collected from a man aged 18 to 30 in good health. The CDR3 runs from the conserved cysteine through the conserved F or W. D genes are given only for firm matches. Some rows mark clone size as missing; the rest say once, few, many or name a class of expanded clone.

d_call j_call clone_size v_call cdr3_nt cdr3_aa
TRBD1 TRBJ1-4 NA TRBV28 TGTGCCAGTACAGGGGTCAATGAAAAACTGTTTTTT CASTGVNEKLFF
TRBD1 TRBJ1-1 NA TRBV7-9 TGTGCCAGCAGCTTAAGAGGACAGGGCACTGAAGCTTTCTTT CASSLRGQGTEAFF
TRBD2 TRBJ2-1 NA TRBV28 TGTGCCAGCAGCCCAGCGGGGTGGGGACTAGCGGGGGATGAGCAGTTCTTC CASSPAGWGLAGDEQFF
TRBD2 TRBJ2-5 NA TRBV10-2 TGCGCCAGCAGTGAGACTAGCGGGAGGGCCTACTTC CASSETSGRAYF
TRBD2 TRBJ2-1 NA TRBV4-1 TGCGCCAGCAGCCAGGAGGGACTAGCCGACTACAATGAGCAGTTCTTC CASSQEGLADYNEQFF
TRBD1 TRBJ2-7 NA TRBV19 TGTGCCAGTAGCCCGATGGGACAGTTCTTTGAGCAGTACTTC CASSPMGQFFEQYF
TRBD1 TRBJ2-3 NA TRBV4-1 TGCGCCAGCAGCCGAACAGGGGGAGCAGATACGCAGTATTTT CASSRTGGADTQYF
TRBD2 TRBJ2-7 NA TRBV7-9 TGTGCCAGCAGCTTAGCGCTTCTAGCGGGAGGACTCGAGCAGTACTTC CASSLALLAGGLEQYF
NA TRBJ1-2 NA TRBV6-6 TGTGCCAGCAGTTACTGGAAGGGAAATGGCTACACCTTC CASSYWKGNGYTF
NA TRBJ1-5 few TRBV2 TGTGCCAGCAAGCAGGGATGGATGCGGGGCAATCAGCCCCAGCATTTT CASKQGWMRGNQPQHF
NA TRBJ1-2 NA TRBV6-6 TGTGCCAGCAGGGTAGGAGGGCAGAAGGTCTACACCTTC CASRVGGQKVYTF
NA TRBJ1-2 NA TRBV28 TGTGCCAGCAGTCAAATCTATGGCTACACCTTC CASSQIYGYTF